This T cell receptor (beta chain) was sequenced for a study of blood T cell repertoires in COVID-19. Study-wide background: The origin of the acute and convalescent COVID-19 samples was the United States, Italy and Spain.

The J segment lost 4 bases and the V segment lost 1 base, leaving 6 bases of the junction unmatched. Germline V gene lookup returns CDR1 SGDLS and CDR2 YYNGEE. CDR3 length: 16 residues. Here immunoSEQ multiplex PCR was the method, and the copy in TCRdb shows in-frame clones only, minus some. The sample includes a few hundred thousand clones, approximately 85% of them seen just once. Cohort 3 recovered donors had two negative PCRs, clearance, or symptom resolution. This sequence was found in a woman aged 45 to 65 who had recovered from COVID-19. The gene calls are TRBV9 and TRBJ2-1; 9 bases are shared with TRBD1. Input material: PBMCs or T cells enriched from blood (not recorded which). The CDR3 region is CASSVLGTGKYNEQFF. CDR3 nucleotides: TGTGCCAGCAGCGTACTCGGGACAGGGAAATACAATGAGCAGTTCTTC.